Detailed here is one T cell receptor beta chain. The table came from immunoSEQ multiplex PCR; TCRdb's copy has only in-frame clones and leaves some out. The table shows some 250,000 clones, with approximately 84% occurring only once. This sample is drawn from a study of blood T cell repertoires in COVID-19. Across the whole study: Samples came from the United States, Italy and Spain, spanning acute and convalescent COVID-19.

The CDR3 spans 16 residues. Germline lookup yields CDR1 SGDLS and CDR2 YYNGEE. The V and J ends lost 3 bases and 4 bases respectively, with 17 bases between them. The sequencing input was PBMCs or T cells enriched from blood (not recorded which). The TCR comes from a man in his forties or fifties who had recovered from COVID-19. The rearrangement uses TRBV9 and TRBJ1-3; no clear D gene. CDR3 DNA: TGTGCCAGCAGCGCCGGCGGACGGGGAGGAGGAAACACCATATATTTT. It specifies CASSAGGRGGGNTIYF.